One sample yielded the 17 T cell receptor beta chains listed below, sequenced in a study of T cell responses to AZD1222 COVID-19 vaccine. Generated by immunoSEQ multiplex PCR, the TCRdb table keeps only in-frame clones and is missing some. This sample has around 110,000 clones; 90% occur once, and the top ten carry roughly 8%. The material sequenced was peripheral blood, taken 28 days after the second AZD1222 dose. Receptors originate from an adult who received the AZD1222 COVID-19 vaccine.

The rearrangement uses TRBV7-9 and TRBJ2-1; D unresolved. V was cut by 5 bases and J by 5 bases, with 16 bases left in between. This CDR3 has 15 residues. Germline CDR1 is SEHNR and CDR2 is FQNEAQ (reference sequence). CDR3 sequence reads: CASSPRHQRDNEQFF. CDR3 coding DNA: TGTGCCAGCAGCCCCAGACACCAACGGGACAATGAGCAGTTCTTC.

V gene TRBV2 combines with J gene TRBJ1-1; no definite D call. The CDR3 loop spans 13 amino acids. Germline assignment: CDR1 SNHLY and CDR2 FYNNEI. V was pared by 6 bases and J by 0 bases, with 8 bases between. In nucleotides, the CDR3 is TGTGCCAGCAGGCGACTGCTGAACACTGAAGCTTTCTTT. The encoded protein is CASRRLLNTEAFF.

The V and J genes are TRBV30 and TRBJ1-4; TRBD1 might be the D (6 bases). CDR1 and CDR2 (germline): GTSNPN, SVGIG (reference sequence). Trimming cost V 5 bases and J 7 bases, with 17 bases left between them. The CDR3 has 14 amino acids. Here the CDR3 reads CAWETGNDGEKLFF. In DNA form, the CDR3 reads TGTGCCTGGGAGACAGGAAACGACGGTGAAAAACTGTTTTTT.

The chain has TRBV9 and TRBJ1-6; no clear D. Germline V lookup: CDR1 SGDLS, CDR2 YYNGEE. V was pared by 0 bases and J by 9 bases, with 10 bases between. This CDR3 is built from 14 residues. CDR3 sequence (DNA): TGTGCCAGCAGCGTAGGAGGGTTGGGTTCACCCCTCCACTTT. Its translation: CASSVGGLGSPLHF.

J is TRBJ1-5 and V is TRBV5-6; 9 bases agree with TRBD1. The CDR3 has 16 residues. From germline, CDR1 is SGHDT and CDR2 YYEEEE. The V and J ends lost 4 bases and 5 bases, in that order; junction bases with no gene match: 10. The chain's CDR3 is CASSLIGTGTHQPQHF. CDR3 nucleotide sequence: TGTGCCAGCAGCCTTATCGGGACAGGGACTCATCAGCCCCAGCATTTT.

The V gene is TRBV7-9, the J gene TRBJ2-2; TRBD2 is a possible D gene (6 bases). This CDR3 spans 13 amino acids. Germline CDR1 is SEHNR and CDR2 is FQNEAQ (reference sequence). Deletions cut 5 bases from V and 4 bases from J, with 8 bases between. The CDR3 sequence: CASSLGGTGELFF. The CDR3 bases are TGTGCCAGCAGCCTCGGGGGCACCGGGGAGCTGTTTTTT.

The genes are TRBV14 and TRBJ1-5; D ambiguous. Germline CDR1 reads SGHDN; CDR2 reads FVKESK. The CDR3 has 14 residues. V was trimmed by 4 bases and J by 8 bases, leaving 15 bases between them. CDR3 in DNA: TGTGCCAGCAGCCCCCGGGTCCGACTGGAGCCCCAGCATTTT. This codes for CASSPRVRLEPQHF. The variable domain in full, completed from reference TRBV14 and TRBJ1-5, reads EAGVTQFPSHSVIEKGQTVTLRCDPISGHDNLYWYRRVMGKEIKFLLHFVKESKQDESGMPNNRFLAERTGGTYSTLKVQPAELEDSGVYFCASSPRVRLEPQHFGDGTRLSIL.

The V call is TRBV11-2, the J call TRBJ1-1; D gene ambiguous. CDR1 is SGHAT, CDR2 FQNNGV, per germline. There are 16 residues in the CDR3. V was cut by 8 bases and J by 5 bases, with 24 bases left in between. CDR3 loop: CASPKPGVLTTTEAFF. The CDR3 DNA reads TGTGCCAGCCCTAAGCCGGGAGTATTAACGACGACTGAAGCTTTCTTT.

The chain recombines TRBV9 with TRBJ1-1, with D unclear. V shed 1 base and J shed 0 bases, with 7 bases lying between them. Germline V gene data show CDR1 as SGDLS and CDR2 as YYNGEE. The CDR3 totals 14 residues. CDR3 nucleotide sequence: TGTGCCAGCAGCGTACACAGCATGAACACTGAAGCTTTCTTT. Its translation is CASSVHSMNTEAFF.

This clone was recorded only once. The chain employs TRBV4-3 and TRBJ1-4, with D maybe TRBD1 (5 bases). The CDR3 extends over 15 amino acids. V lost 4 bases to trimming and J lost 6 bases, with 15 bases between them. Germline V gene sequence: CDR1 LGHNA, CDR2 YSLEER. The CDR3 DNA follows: TGCGCCAGCAGCCTAACGACAGATTCGGATGAAAAACTGTTTTTT. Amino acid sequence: CASSLTTDSDEKLFF.

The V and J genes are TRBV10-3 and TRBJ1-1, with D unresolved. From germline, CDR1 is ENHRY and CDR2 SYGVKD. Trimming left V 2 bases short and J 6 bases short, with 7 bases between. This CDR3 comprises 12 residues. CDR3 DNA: TGTGCCATCAGTGAGCTCGCCGCTGAAGCTTTCTTT. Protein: CAISELAAEAFF.

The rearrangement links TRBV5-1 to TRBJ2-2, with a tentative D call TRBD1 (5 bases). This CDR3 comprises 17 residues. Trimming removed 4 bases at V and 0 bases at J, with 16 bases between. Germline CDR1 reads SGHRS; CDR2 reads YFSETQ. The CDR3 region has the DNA TGCGCCAGCAGCCAAGGACACCGGACGGCGAACACCGGGGAGCTGTTTTTT. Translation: CASSQGHRTANTGELFF.

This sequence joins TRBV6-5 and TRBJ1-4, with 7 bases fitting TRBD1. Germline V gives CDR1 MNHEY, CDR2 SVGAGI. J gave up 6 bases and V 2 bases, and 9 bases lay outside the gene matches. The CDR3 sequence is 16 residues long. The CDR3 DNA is TGTGCCAGCAGTTACCTCCTGACAGGGCAAGATGAAAAACTGTTTTTT. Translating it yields CASSYLLTGQDEKLFF.

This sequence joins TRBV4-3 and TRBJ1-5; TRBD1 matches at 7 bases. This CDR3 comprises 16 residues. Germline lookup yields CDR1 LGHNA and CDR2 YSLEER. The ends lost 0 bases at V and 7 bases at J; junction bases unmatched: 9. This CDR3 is CASSQDKGGGGQPQHF. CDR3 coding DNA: TGCGCCAGCAGCCAAGATAAGGGAGGGGGCGGACAGCCCCAGCATTTT.

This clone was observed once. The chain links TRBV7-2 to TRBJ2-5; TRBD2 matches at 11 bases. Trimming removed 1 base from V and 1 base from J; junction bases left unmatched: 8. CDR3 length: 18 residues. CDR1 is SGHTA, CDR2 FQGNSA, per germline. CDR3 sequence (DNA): TGTGCCAGCAGCTTAGGGGTGGCTAGCGGGGGGACCCAAGAGACCCAGTACTTC. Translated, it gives CASSLGVASGGTQETQYF.

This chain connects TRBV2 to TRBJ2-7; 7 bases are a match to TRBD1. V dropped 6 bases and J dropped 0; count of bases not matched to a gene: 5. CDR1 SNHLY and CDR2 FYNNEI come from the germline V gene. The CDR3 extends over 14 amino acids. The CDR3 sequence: CASRAGTASYEQYF. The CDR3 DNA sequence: TGTGCCAGCAGGGCCGGGACAGCCTCCTACGAGCAGTACTTC.

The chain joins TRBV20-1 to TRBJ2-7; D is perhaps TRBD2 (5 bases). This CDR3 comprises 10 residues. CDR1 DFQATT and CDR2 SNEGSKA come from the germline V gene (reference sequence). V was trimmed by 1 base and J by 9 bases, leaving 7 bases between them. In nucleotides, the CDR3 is TGCAGTGCTAGAGTGGCGGGGCAGTACTTC. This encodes CSARVAGQYF.